Listed here are 6 T cell receptor beta chains from one sample, sequenced in a study of T cell repertoires in cytomegalovirus infection. MiXCR was run by TCRdb on the reads, yielding one entry per CDR3 protein. The sample consists of more than 400,000 distinct CDR3 sequences, more than 25% of them appearing once. The source material was PBMCs. Receptor source: a human donor in good health (CMV status not recorded). Some clones in this sample may be carry-over from other donors' samples.

This clonotype was detected only a few times. J is TRBJ1-1 and V is TRBV7-9; D is uncertain. This CDR3 is 10 amino acids long. Trimming removed 8 bases at V and 7 bases at J, with 8 bases between. The germline gives CDR1 SEHNR, CDR2 FQNEAQ (reference sequence). The CDR3 is CASGTDEAFF. The CDR3, as DNA: TGTGCCAGCGGAACGGATGAAGCTTTCTTT.

Many counts were recorded for this clonotype. The CDR3 spells CASSLAAGANEQFF. The CDR3 DNA reads as TGTGCCAGCAGCTTAGCGGCCGGGGCCAATGAGCAGTTCTTC. J is TRBJ2-1 and V is TRBV7-2; D may be TRBD1 or TRBD2 (5 bases each). The CDR3 is made up of 14 amino acids. Trimming shortened V by 0 bases and J by 6 bases, and 9 bases separated the two germline ends. Germline assignment: CDR1 SGHTA and CDR2 FQGNSA.

V gene TRBV29-1 combines with J gene TRBJ1-1; possible D gene TRBD1, 6 bases. The CDR3 has 13 amino acids. V was trimmed by 6 bases and J by 1 base, leaving 12 bases between them. Germline assignment: CDR1 SQVTM and CDR2 ANQGSEA. The CDR3 here is CSVQGPENTEAFF. CDR3 coding DNA: TGCAGCGTGCAGGGGCCAGAGAACACTGAAGCTTTCTTT.

This clonotype has a handful of counts. The chain recombines TRBV6-2 or TRBV6-3 with TRBJ2-1; 12 positions agree with TRBD2. In germline, CDR1 is MNHEY, CDR2 SVGEGT. CDR3 size: 16 residues. V trimming: 4 bases; J trimming: 9 bases; junction bases outside the gene matches: 10. The CDR3: CASSWASGRALSEQFF. CDR3 DNA sequence: TGTGCCAGCAGTTGGGCTAGCGGGAGGGCGTTAAGTGAGCAGTTCTTC.

This clonotype was detected only a few times. This sequence joins TRBV7-2 and TRBJ2-7; 9 positions agree with TRBD1. With 5 bases clipped from V and 6 bases from J, the junction kept 5 bases outside the gene matches. The V gene's germline CDR1 is SGHTA and CDR2 FQGNSA. CDR3 length: 13 amino acids. The CDR3 DNA is TGTGCCAGCAGCCGGGACAGGGCGTCCGAGCAGTACGTC. It yields the protein CASSRDRASEQYV.

The chain employs TRBV27 and TRBJ1-4, with 9 positions matching TRBD1. The CDR3 sequence is 16 residues long. The J segment lost 7 bases and the V segment lost 3 bases, leaving 9 bases of the junction unmatched. Germline assignment: CDR1 MNHEY and CDR2 SMNVEV (reference sequence). Written as DNA, the CDR3 is TGTGCCAGCAGTTTTGGGACAGGGAGGTGGGGTGAAAAACTGTTTTTT. It codes for CASSFGTGRWGEKLFF. Variable domain in full (rest from reference TRBV27 and TRBJ1-4): EAQVTQNPRYLITVTGKKLTVTCSQNMNHEYMSWYRQDPGLGLRQIYYSMNVEVTDKGDVPEGYKVSRKEKRNFPLILESPSPNQTSLYFCASSFGTGRWGEKLFFGSGTQLSVL.